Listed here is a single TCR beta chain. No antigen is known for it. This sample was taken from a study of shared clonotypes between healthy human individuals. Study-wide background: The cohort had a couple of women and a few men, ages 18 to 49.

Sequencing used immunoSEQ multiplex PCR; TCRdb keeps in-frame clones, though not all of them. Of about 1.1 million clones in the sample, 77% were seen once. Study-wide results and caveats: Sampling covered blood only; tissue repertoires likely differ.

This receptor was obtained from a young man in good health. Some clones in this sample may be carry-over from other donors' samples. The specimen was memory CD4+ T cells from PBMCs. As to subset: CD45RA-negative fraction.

This chain's CDR3 is CASSQDGSGMRMGFSEQYF. CDR3 DNA: TGCGCCAGCAGCCAAGATGGTAGCGGGATGAGGATGGGATTCAGCGAGCAGTACTTC. The chain employs TRBV4-1 and TRBJ2-7, with TRBD2 matching over 8 bases. The germline gives CDR1 MGHRA, CDR2 YSYEKL. J lost 6 bases, V lost 0 bases, and 19 bases had no gene match. The CDR3 runs 19 residues.